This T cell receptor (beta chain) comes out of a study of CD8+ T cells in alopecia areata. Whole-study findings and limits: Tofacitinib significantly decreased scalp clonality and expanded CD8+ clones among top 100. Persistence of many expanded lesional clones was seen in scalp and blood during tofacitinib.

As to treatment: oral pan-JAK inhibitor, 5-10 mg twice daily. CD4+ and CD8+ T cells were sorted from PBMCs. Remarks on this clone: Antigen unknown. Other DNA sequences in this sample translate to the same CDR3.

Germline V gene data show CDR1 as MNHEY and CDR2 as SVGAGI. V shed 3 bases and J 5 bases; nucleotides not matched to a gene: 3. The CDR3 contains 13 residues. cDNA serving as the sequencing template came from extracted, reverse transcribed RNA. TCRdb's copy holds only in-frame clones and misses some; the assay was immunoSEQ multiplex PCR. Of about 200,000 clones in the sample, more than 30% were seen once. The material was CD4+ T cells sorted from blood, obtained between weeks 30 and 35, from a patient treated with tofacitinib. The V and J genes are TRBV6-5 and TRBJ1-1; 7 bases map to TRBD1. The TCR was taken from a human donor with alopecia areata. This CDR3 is CASSYDRATEAFF. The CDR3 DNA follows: TGTGCCAGCAGTTATGACAGGGCGACTGAAGCTTTCTTT.